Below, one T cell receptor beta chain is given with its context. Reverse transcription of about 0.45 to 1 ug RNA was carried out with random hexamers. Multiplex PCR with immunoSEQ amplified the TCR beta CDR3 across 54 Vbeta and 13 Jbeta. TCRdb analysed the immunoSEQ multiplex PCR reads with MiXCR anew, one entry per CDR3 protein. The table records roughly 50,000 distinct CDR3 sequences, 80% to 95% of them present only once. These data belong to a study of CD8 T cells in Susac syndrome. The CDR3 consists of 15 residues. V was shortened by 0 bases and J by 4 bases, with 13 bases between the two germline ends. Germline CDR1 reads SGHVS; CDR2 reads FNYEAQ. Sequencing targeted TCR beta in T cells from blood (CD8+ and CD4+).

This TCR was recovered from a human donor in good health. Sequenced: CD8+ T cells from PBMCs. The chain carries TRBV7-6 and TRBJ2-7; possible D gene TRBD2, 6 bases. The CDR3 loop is CASSLATTSWYEQYF. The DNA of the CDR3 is TGTGCCAGCAGCTTAGCTACGACTAGTTGGTACGAGCAGTACTTC.